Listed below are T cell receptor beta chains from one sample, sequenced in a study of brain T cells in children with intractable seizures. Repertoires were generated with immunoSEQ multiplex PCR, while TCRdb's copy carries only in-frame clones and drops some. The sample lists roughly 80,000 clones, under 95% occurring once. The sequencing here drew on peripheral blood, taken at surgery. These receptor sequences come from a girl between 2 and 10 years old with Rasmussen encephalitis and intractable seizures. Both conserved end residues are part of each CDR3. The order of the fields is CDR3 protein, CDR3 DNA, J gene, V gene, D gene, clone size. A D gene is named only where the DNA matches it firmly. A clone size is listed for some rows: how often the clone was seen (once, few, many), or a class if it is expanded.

CASSPFRAGELFF,TGTGCCAGCAGTCCCTTTCGTGCCGGGGAGCTGTTTTTT,TRBJ2-2,TRBV12-3/TRBV12-4,-,-
CASSDESNTEAFF,TGTGCCAGCAGCGACGAATCGAACACTGAAGCTTTCTTT,TRBJ1-1,TRBV27,-,-
CASSLHNEQFF,TGTGCCAGCAGCCTTCACAATGAGCAGTTCTTC,TRBJ2-1,TRBV7-8,-,-
CASKRTDNYGYTF,TGCGCCAGCAAGAGGACAGACAACTATGGCTACACCTTC,TRBJ1-2,TRBV5-1,-,-
CASSMIFRGGPLSEAFF,TGTGCCAGTAGTATGATTTTTCGAGGGGGCCCATTGTCTGAAGCTTTCTTT,TRBJ1-1,TRBV19,TRBD1,once
CASSYGRTEAFF,TGTGCCAGCAGTTACGGACGGACTGAAGCTTTCTTT,TRBJ1-1,TRBV6-5,-,once
CASSVTVANTGELFF,TGTGCCAGCAGCGTGACGGTCGCGAACACCGGGGAGCTGTTTTTT,TRBJ2-2,TRBV28,-,-
CASSLGQGPNSYEQYF,TGTGCCAGCAGCTTGGGACAGGGGCCAAACTCCTACGAGCAGTACTTC,TRBJ2-7,TRBV5-8,TRBD1,-
CASSILFGDGAEAFF,TGTGCCAGTAGTATTCTATTCGGGGACGGCGCTGAAGCTTTCTTT,TRBJ1-1,TRBV19,-,-
CASSYSVVEQFF,TGTGCCAGCAGTTATAGTGTAGTTGAGCAGTTCTTC,TRBJ2-1,TRBV2,-,-
CASSLVGLAGGTSYEQYF,TGTGCCAGCAGCTTAGTGGGACTAGCGGGAGGGACCTCCTACGAGCAGTACTTC,TRBJ2-7,TRBV7-8,TRBD2,once
CARSLVLGWGRGAFGQYF,TGTGCCAGAAGCTTGGTTTTGGGGTGGGGGAGAGGGGCGTTTGGGCAGTATTTT,TRBJ2-3,TRBV5-3,-,-
CAWDRSGNTIYF,TGTGCCTGGGACCGGTCTGGAAACACCATATATTTT,TRBJ1-3,TRBV30,-,-
CASMGVPDGNNSPLHF,TGTGCCAGCATGGGTGTTCCGGACGGTAATAATTCACCCCTCCACTTT,TRBJ1-6,TRBV28,-,-
CASSLPGGRNNSPLHF,TGTGCCAGCAGCTTACCAGGCGGGAGAAATAATTCACCCCTCCACTTT,TRBJ1-6,TRBV13,-,-
CASSYSMNQPQHF,TGTGCCAGCAGTTACTCGATGAATCAGCCCCAGCATTTT,TRBJ1-5,TRBV6-5,-,-
CASSEKGVLSYEQYF,TGTGCCAGCAGTGAGAAGGGGGTCCTCTCCTACGAGCAGTACTTC,TRBJ2-7,TRBV2,-,once
CASSFKPSLYYNEQFF,TGTGCCAGCAGCTTTAAACCCTCACTATACTACAATGAGCAGTTCTTC,TRBJ2-1,TRBV11-3,-,once
CASSGPGWRETQYF,TGTGCCAGCTCAGGACCAGGTTGGAGGGAGACCCAGTACTTC,TRBJ2-5,TRBV2,-,-
CASSPQTVDYGYTF,TGTGCCAGCAGTCCTCAGACAGTCGACTATGGCTACACCTTC,TRBJ1-2,TRBV2,-,-
CASSESLARDEQFF,TGCGCCAGCAGTGAGAGCCTAGCGCGGGATGAGCAGTTCTTC,TRBJ2-1,TRBV10-1,-,-
CAISEGNTEAFF,TGTGCCATCAGTGAAGGGAACACTGAAGCTTTCTTT,TRBJ1-1,TRBV10-3,-,-
CASSPRLAGGPSSYNEQFF,TGTGCCAGCAGCCCCCGACTAGCGGGGGGCCCTAGCTCCTACAATGAGCAGTTCTTC,TRBJ2-1,TRBV3-1/TRBV3-2,TRBD2,once